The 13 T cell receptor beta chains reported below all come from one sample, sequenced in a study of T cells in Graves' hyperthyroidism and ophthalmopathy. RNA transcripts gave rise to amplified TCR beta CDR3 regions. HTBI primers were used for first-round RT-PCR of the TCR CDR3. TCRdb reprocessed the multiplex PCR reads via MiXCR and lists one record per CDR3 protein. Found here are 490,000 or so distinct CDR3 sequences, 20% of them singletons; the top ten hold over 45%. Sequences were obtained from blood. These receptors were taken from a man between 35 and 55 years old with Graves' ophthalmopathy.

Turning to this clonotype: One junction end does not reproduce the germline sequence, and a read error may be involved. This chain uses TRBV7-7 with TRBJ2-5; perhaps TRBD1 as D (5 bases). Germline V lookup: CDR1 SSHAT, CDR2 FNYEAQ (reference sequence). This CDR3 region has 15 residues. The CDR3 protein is CASSLKGAPRETQYF. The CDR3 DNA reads TGTGCTAGCAGCTTAAAAGGGGCGCCCCGAGAGACCCAGTACTTC.

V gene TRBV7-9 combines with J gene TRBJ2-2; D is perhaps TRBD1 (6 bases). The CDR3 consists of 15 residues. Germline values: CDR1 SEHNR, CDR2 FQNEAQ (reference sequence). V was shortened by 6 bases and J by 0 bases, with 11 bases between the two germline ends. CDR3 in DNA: TGTGCCAGCAGATACAGGGCATCGAACACCGGGGAGCTGTTTTTT. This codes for CASRYRASNTGELFF.

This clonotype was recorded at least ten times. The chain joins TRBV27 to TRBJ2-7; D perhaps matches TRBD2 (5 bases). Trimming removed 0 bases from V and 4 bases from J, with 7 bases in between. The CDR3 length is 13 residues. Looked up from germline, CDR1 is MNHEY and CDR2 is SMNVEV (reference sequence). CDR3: CASSLSRDYEQYF. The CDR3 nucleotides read TGTGCCAGCAGTTTATCGAGGGATTACGAGCAGTACTTC.

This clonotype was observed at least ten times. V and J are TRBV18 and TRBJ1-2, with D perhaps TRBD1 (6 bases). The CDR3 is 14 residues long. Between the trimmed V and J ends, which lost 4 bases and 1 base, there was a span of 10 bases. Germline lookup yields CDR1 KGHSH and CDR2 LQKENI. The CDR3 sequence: CASSQQGFNYGYTF. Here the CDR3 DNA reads TGTGCCAGCTCACAACAGGGATTTAACTATGGCTACACCTTC.

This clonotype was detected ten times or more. The CDR3 region is CASSDPVQGTGTDTQYF. CDR3 nucleotides: TGTGCCAGCAGTGACCCGGTCCAGGGGACAGGCACAGATACGCAGTATTTT. The gene calls are TRBV2 and TRBJ2-3; TRBD1 agrees at 7 bases. This CDR3 region has 17 residues. Germline V gives CDR1 SNHLY, CDR2 FYNNEI. The trim removed 3 bases at V and 1 base at J, leaving 10 bases unmatched.

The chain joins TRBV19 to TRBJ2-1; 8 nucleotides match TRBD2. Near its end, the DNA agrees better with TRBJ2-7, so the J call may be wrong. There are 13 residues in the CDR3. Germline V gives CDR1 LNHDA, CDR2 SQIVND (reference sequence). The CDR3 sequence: CASSAGGYNEQYF. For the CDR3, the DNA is TGTGCCAGTAGTGCGGGGGGTTACAATGAGCAGTACTTC.

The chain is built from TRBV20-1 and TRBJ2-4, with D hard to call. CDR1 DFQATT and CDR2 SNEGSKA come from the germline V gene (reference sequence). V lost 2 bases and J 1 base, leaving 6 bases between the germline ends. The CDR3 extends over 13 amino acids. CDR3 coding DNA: TGCAGTGCTAGACCCCCTGCCAAAAACATTCAGTACTTC. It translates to CSARPPAKNIQYF.

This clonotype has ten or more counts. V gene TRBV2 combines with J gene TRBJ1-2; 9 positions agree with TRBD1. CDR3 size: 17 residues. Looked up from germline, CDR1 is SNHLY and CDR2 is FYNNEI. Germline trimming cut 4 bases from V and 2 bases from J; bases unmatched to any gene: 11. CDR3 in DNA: TGTGCCAGCAGTGTCACAGGGGGCGCATTCAAAAACTATGGCTACACCTTC. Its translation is CASSVTGGAFKNYGYTF.

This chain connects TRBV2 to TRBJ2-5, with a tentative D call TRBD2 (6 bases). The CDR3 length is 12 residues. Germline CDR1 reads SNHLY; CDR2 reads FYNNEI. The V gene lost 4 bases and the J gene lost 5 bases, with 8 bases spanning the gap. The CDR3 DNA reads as TGTGCCAGCAGTGCAGGGAGGGAGACCCAGTACTTC. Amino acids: CASSAGRETQYF.

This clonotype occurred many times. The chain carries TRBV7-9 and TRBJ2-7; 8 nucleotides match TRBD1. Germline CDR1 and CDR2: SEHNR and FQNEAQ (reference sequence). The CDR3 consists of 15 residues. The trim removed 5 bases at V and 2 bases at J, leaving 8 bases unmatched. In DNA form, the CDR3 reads TGTGCCAGCAGCGCCGAGGACAGGGAGCCCTACGAGCAGTACTTC. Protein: CASSAEDREPYEQYF.

CDR3 nucleotide sequence: TGTGCCAGTAGTTTACCGACAGGTAATAGCAATCAGCCCCAGCATTTT. Translated: CASSLPTGNSNQPQHF. The gene calls are TRBV19 and TRBJ1-5; D is possibly TRBD1 (6 bases). V shed 5 bases and J shed 0 bases, with 14 bases lying between them. The CDR3 extends over 16 amino acids. Germline CDR1 LNHDA, CDR2 SQIVND (reference sequence).

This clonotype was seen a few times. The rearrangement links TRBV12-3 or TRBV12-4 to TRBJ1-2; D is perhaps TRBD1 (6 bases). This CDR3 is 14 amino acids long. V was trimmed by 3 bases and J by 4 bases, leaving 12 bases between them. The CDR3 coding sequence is TGTGCCAGCAGTTTCTACCTGACAGGCTATGGCTACACCTTC. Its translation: CASSFYLTGYGYTF.

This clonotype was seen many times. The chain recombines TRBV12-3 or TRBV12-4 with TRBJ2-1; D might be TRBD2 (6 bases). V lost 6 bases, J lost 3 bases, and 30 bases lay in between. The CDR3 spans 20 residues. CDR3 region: CASSPGVGVLYVPFYNEQFF. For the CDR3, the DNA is TGTGCCAGCAGCCCGGGAGTCGGGGTCCTCTATGTCCCGTTCTACAATGAGCAGTTCTTC.